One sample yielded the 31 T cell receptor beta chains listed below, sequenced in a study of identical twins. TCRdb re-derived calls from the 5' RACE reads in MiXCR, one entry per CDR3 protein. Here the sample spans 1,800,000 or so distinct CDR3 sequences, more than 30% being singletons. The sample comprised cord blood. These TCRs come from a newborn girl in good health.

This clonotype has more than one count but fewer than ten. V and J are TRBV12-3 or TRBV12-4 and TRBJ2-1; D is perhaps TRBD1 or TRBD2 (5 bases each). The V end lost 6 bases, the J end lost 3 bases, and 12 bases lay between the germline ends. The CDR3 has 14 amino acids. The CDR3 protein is CASRTGRNYNEQFF. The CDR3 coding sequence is TGTGCCAGCAGGACGGGACGGAACTACAATGAGCAGTTCTTC.

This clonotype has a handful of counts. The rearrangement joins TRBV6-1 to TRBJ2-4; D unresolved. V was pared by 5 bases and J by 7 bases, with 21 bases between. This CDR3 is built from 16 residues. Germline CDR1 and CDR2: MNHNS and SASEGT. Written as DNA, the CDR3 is TGTGCCAGCAGTCAAAACAAGGGCGGTAGCTACAACATTCAGTACTTC. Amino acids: CASSQNKGGSYNIQYF.

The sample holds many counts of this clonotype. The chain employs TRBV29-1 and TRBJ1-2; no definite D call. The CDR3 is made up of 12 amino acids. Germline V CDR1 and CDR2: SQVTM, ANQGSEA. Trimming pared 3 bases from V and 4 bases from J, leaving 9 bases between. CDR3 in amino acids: CSVEQLSYGYTF. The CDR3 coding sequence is TGCAGCGTTGAGCAGCTCTCCTATGGCTACACCTTC. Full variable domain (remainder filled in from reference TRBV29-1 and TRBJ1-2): SAVISQKPSRDICQRGTSLTIQCQVDSQVTMMFWYRQQPGQSLTLIATANQGSEATYESGFVIDKFPISRPNLTFSTLTVSNMSPEDSSIYLCSVEQLSYGYTFGSGTRLTVV.

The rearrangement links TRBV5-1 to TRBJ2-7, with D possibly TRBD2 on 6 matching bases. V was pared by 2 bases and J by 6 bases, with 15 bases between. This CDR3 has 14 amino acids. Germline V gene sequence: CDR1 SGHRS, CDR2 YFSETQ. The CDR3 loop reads CASSFRHGGGEQYF. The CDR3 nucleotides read TGCGCCAGCAGCTTTCGTCACGGGGGAGGCGAGCAGTACTTC. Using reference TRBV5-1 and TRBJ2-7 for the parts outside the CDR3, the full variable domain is KAGVTQTPRYLIKTRGQQVTLSCSPISGHRSVSWYQQTPGQGLQFLFEYFSETQRNKGNFPGRFSGRQFSNSRSEMNVSTLELGDSALYLCASSFRHGGGEQYFGPGTRLTVT.

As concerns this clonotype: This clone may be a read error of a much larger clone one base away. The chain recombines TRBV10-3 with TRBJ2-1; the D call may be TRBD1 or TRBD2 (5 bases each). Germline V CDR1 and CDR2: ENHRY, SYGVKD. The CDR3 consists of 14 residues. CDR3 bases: TGTGCCGTCAGTGAGTCGCTCGGGACGAATGAGCAGTTCTTC. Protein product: CAVSESLGTNEQFF.

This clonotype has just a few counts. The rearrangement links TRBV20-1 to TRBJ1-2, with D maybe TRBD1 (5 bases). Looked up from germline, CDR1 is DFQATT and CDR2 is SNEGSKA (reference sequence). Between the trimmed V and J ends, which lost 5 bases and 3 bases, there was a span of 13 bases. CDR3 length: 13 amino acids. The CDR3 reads CSAPLGVDYGYTF. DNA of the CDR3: TGCAGTGCTCCCCTGGGGGTTGACTATGGCTACACCTTC.

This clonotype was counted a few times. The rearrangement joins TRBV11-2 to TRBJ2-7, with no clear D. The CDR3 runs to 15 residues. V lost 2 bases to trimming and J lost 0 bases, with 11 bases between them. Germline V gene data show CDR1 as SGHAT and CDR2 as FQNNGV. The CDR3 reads CASSLFPGSSYEQYF. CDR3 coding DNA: TGTGCCAGCAGCTTATTCCCCGGGTCCTCCTACGAGCAGTACTTC.

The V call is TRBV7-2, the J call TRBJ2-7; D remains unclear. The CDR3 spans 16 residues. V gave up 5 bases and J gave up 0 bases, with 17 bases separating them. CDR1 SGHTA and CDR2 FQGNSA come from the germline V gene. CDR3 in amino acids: CASSPRGWESSYEQYF. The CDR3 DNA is TGTGCCAGCAGCCCCCGAGGTTGGGAATCCTCCTACGAGCAGTACTTC.

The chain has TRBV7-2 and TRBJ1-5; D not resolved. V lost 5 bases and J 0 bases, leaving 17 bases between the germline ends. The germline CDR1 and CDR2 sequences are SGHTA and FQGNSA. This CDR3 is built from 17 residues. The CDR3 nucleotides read TGTGCCAGCAGCCTAGGAGTTCAGGCCCGTAGCAATCAGCCCCAGCATTTT. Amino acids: CASSLGVQARSNQPQHF.

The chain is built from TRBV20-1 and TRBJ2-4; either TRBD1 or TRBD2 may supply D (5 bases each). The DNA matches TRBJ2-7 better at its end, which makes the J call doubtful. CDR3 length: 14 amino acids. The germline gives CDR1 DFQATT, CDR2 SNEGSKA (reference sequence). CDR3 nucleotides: TGCAGTACCATGGCCCAGGTGAGGGGTTACGAGCAGTACTTC. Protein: CSTMAQVRGYEQYF.

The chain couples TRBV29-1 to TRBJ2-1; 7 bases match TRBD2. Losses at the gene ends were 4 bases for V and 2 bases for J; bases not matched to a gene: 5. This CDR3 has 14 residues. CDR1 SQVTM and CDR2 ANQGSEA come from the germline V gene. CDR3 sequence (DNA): TGCAGCGTTGGGAGAGCGGGACCCTACAATGAGCAGTTCTTC. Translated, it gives CSVGRAGPYNEQFF.

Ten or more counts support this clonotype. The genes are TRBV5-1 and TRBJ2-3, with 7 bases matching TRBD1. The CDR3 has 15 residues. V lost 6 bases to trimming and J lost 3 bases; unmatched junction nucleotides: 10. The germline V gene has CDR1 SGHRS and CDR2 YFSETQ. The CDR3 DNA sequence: TGCGCCAGCACCAATACAGGGGATAGAACAGATACGCAGTATTTT. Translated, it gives CASTNTGDRTDTQYF.

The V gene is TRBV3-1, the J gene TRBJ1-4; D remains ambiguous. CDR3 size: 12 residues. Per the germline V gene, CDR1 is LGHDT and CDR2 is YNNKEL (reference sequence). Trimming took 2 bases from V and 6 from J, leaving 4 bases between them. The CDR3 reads CASSQFDEKLFF. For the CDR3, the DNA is TGTGCCAGCAGCCAATTTGATGAAAAACTGTTTTTT. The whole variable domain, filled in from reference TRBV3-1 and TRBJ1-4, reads DTAVSQTPKYLVTQMGNDKSIKCEQNLGHDTMYWYKQDSKKFLKIMFSYNNKELIINETVPNRFSPKSPDKAHLNLHINSLELGDSAVYFCASSQFDEKLFFGSGTQLSVL.

The CDR3 region has the DNA TGTGCCAGCAGCTCGGGGCGATCTCTACACTACGAGCAGTACTTC. This gives the protein CASSSGRSLHYEQYF. V and J are TRBV7-9 and TRBJ2-4; D is perhaps TRBD1 or TRBD2 (5 bases each). Matching the DNA end better, TRBJ2-7 makes the J call doubtful. Germline lookup yields CDR1 SEHNR and CDR2 FQNEAQ (reference sequence). The CDR3 extends over 15 amino acids.

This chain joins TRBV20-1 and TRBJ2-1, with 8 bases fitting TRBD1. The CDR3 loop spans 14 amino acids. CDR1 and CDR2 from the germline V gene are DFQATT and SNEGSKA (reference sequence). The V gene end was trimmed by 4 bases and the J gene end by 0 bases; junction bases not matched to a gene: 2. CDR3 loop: CSATGGFSYNEQFF. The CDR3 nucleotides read TGCAGTGCTACAGGGGGCTTCTCCTACAATGAGCAGTTCTTC.

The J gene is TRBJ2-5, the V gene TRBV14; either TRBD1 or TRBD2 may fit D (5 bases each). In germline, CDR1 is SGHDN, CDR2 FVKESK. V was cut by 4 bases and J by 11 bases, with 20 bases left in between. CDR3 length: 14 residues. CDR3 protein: CASSLFRDVDEQYF. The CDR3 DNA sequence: TGTGCCAGCAGCCTTTTCCGGGACGTCGATGAGCAGTACTTC. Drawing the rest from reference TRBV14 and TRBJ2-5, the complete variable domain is EAGVTQFPSHSVIEKGQTVTLRCDPISGHDNLYWYRRVMGKEIKFLLHFVKESKQDESGMPNNRFLAERTGGTYSTLKVQPAELEDSGVYFCASSLFRDVDEQYFGPGTRLLVL.

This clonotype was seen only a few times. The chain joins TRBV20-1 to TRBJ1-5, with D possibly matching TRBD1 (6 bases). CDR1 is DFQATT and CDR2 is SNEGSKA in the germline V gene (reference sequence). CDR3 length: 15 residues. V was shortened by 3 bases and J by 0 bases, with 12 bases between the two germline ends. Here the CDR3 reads CSASGQRDSNQPQHF. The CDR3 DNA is TGCAGTGCTAGTGGACAGCGAGATAGCAATCAGCCCCAGCATTTT.

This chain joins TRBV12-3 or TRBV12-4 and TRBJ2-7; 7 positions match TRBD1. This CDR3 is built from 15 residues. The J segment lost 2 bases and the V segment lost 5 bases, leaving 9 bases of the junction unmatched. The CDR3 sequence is CASSGTGDITYEQYF. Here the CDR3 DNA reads TGTGCCAGCAGTGGAACAGGGGACATCACCTACGAGCAGTACTTC.

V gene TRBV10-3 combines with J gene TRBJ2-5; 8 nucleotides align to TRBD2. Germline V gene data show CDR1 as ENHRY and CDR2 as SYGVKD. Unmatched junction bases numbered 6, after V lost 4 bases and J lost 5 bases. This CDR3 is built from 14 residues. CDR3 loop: CAISGGSGGETQYF. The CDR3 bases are TGTGCCATCAGTGGCGGTTCGGGAGGGGAGACCCAGTACTTC.

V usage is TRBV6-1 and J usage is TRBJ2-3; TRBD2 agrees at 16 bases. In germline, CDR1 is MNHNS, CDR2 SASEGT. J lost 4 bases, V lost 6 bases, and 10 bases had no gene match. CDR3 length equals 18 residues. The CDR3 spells CASSPPQGLAGGPDTQYF. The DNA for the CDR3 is TGTGCCAGCAGCCCTCCTCAGGGACTAGCGGGAGGGCCAGATACGCAGTATTTT.

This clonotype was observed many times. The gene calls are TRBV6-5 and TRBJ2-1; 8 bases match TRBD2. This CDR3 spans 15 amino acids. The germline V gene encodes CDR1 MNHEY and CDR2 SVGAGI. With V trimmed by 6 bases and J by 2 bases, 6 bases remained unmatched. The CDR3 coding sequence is TGTGCCAGCAGCGAGGTACTAGCGGCCTACAATGAGCAGTTCTTC. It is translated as CASSEVLAAYNEQFF.

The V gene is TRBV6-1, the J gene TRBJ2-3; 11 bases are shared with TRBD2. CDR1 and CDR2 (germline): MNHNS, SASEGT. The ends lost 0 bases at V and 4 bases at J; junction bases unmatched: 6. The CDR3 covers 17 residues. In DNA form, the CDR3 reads TGTGCCAGCAGTGAAGCTTGGGCTAGCGGGAGGTCAGATACGCAGTATTTT. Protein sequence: CASSEAWASGRSDTQYF.

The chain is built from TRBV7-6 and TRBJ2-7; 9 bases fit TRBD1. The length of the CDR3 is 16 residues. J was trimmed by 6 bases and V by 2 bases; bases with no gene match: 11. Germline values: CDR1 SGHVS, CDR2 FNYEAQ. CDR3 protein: CASSLFPGQGTAEQYF. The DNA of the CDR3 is TGTGCCAGCAGCTTATTCCCCGGACAGGGGACCGCCGAGCAGTACTTC.

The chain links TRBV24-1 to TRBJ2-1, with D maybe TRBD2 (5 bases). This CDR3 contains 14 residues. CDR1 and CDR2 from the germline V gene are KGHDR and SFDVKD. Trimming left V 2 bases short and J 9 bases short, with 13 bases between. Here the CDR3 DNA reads TGTGCCACCAGTGATTACGGGAACTATTTTGAGCAGTTCTTC. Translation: CATSDYGNYFEQFF.

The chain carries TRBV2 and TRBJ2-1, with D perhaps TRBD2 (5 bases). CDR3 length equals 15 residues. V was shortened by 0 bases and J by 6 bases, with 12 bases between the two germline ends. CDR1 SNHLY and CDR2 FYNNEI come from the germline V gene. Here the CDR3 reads CASSEAGALTNEQFF. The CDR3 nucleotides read TGTGCCAGCAGTGAAGCGGGAGCCCTCACCAATGAGCAGTTCTTC.

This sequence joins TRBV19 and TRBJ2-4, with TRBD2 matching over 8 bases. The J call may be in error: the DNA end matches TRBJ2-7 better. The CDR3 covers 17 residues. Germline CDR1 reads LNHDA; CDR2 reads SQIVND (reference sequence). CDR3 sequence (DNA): TGTGCCAGTAGTCCCCTGACCCCCGGCGGGGGGTCCTACGAGCAGTACTTC. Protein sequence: CASSPLTPGGGSYEQYF.

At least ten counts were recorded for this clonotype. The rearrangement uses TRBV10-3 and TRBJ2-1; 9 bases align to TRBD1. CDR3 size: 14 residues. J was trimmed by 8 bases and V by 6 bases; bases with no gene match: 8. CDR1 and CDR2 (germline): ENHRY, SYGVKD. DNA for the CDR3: TGTGCCATCAGCCGGGACAGGGATTTTCATGAGCAGTTCTTC. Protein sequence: CAISRDRDFHEQFF.

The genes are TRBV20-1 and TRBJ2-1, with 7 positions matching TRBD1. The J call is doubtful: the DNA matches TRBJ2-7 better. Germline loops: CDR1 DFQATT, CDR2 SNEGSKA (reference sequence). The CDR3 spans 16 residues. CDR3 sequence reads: CSAREHAVLGGNEQYF. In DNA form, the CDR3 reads TGCAGTGCTAGAGAACACGCCGTGCTAGGGGGCAATGAGCAGTACTTC.

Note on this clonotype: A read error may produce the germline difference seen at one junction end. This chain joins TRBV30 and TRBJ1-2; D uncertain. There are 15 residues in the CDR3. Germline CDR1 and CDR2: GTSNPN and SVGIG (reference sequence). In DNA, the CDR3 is TGTGCCTGCAGTGTCCGGTTTAGTCCTAACTATGGCTACACCTTC. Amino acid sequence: CACSVRFSPNYGYTF. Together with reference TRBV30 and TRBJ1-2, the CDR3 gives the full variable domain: SQTIHQWPATLVQPVGSPLSLECTVEGTSNPNLYWYRQAAGRGLQLLFYSVGIGQISSEVPQNLSASRPQDRQFILSSKKLLLSDSGFYLCACSVRFSPNYGYTFGSGTRLTVV.

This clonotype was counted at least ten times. CDR3 nucleotides: TGTGCCAGCAGCTCCTGGAGGGGCTCCTACAATGAGCAGTTCTTC. This translates into CASSSWRGSYNEQFF. This chain joins TRBV7-9 and TRBJ2-1; possibly TRBD2 for D (6 bases). Germline V CDR1 and CDR2: SEHNR, FQNEAQ (reference sequence). V lost 4 bases and J lost 0, with 10 bases in between. The CDR3 totals 15 residues.

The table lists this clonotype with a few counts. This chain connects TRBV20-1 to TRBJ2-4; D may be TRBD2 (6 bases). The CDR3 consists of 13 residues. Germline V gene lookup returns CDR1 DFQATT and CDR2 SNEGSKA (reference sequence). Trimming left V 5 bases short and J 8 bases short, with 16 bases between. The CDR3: CSAPKASVYIQYF. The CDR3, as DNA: TGCAGTGCTCCCAAAGCTAGCGTGTACATTCAGTACTTC.